This is a list of T cell receptor beta chains from one sample in a study of T cells in Graves' hyperthyroidism and ophthalmopathy. A single record per CDR3 protein comes from TCRdb applying MiXCR to the multiplex PCR reads. The profile covers roughly 720,000 distinct CDR3 sequences, with 17% appearing a single time and 15% to 18% taken by the ten largest. Sequenced sample: blood. The receptors here all came from a man aged 45-65 years with Graves' hyperthyroidism. Both conserved end residues are part of each CDR3. The order of the fields is D gene, J gene, V gene, clone size, CDR3 DNA, CDR3 protein. D genes are given only for firm matches. The size entry is marked missing in some rows and otherwise reads once, few, many or a size class.

TRBD2	TRBJ2-7	TRBV20-1	many	TGCAGTGCTACACTAGCGGGTACCTACGAGCAGTACTTC	CSATLAGTYEQYF
NA	TRBJ2-7	TRBV28	few	TGTGCCAGCAGTCCTACTAATGGGGGGCACGAGCAGTACTTC	CASSPTNGGHEQYF
NA	TRBJ2-6	TRBV12-3/TRBV12-4	many	TGTGCCAGCAGTTTAGTTTGGAGGGCCGCTGGGGCCAACGTCCTGACTTTC	CASSLVWRAAGANVLTF
NA	TRBJ2-2	TRBV5-8	NA	TGTGCCAGCAGCTTGGTTCCAGACCCAGCGAACACCGGGGAGCTGTTTTTT	CASSLVPDPANTGELFF
NA	TRBJ2-1	TRBV7-9	few	TGTGCCAGCAGCTTCGAGGGGGGGTCCGATGAGCAGTTCTTC	CASSFEGGSDEQFF
TRBD2	TRBJ2-1	TRBV28	many	TGTGCCAGCAGTCCCACTAGCGGGATCTACAATGAGCAGTTCTTC	CASSPTSGIYNEQFF
NA	TRBJ1-5	TRBV5-1	many	TGCGCCAGCAGCCTTGGGAATGGCAATCAGCCCCAGCATTTT	CASSLGNGNQPQHF
NA	TRBJ2-1	TRBV27	NA	TGTGCCAGCAGTTTAGGGGCAGGCTTATACAATGAGCAGTTCTTC	CASSLGAGLYNEQFF
TRBD2	TRBJ2-3	TRBV28	many	TGTGCCAGCAGTCCATTTGCGGGACTAGCGGTATACACAGATACGCAGTATTTT	CASSPFAGLAVYTDTQYF
TRBD1	TRBJ1-5	TRBV2	many	TGTGCCAGCAGTCAGGGGGAAAAACGGCCCCAGCATTTT	CASSQGEKRPQHF
NA	TRBJ2-1	TRBV20-1	many	TGCAGTGCTAGCGACAGCAACTCCTACAATGAGCAGTTCTTC	CSASDSNSYNEQFF
NA	TRBJ2-5	TRBV28	many	TGTGCCAGCAGTTTACAAGCTTTGGGACAAGAGACCCAGTACTTC	CASSLQALGQETQYF
NA	TRBJ2-1	TRBV27	many	TGTGCCAGCAGTTTTTGGGGCGATGAGCAGTTCTTC	CASSFWGDEQFF
NA	TRBJ2-2	TRBV9	NA	TGTGCCAGCAGCGGAGTTCAGGGTCCCACCGGGGAGCTGTTTTTT	CASSGVQGPTGELFF
NA	TRBJ2-1	TRBV28	many	TGTGCCAGCAGTCCTCCGGGACTTATTGTCGGCTCCTACAATGAGCAGTTCTTC	CASSPPGLIVGSYNEQFF
NA	TRBJ1-1	TRBV6-1	NA	TGTGCCAGCAGTGACGTAAGCTTTGAAGCTTTCTTT	CASSDVSFEAFF
NA	TRBJ2-7	TRBV10-2	many	TGCGCCAGCAGTGAAGTATTTGGGGGCAGCTACGAGCAGTACTTC	CASSEVFGGSYEQYF
NA	TRBJ2-1	TRBV28	many	TGTGCCACCACTAATCGGGGGCGTCACTACAATGAGCAGTTCTTC	CATTNRGRHYNEQFF
NA	TRBJ1-4	TRBV6-1	NA	TGTGCCAGCAGACCACAGGTCTCCAAGGGGGATGAAAAACTGTTTTTT	CASRPQVSKGDEKLFF
NA	TRBJ2-2	TRBV27	many	TGTGCCAGCAGTATCATATCCGGGGAGCTGTTTTTT	CASSIISGELFF
NA	TRBJ2-7	TRBV27	many	TGTGCCAGCAGTTTATCGAACACAGTCTACGAGCAGTACTTC	CASSLSNTVYEQYF
NA	TRBJ2-7	TRBV11-2	many	TGTGCCAGCAGCTTGCGACAGGACGGCCAGCAGTACTTC	CASSLRQDGQQYF
NA	TRBJ1-2	TRBV18	few	TGTGCCAGCTCACGGCAGGACGAGGTTAACTATGGCTACACCTTC	CASSRQDEVNYGYTF
TRBD2	TRBJ2-7	TRBV2	NA	TGTGCCAGCAAGGTCGGGACTAGCGTATCCTACGAGCAGTACTTC	CASKVGTSVSYEQYF
TRBD2	TRBJ2-1	TRBV11-2	many	TGTGCCAGCAATTTATTCTGGACTAGCGGGAGCAACAATGAGCAGTTCTTC	CASNLFWTSGSNNEQFF